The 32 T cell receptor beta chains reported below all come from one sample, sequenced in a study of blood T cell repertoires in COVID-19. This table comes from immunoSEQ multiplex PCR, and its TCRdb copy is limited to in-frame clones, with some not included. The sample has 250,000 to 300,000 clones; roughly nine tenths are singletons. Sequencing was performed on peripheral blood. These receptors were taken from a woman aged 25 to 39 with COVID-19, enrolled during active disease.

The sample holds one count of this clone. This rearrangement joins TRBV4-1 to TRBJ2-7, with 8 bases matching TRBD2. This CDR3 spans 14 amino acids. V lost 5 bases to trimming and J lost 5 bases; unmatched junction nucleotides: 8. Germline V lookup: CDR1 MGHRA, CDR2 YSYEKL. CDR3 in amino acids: CASSFRGGLDEQYF. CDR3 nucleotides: TGCGCCAGCAGCTTCCGGGGGGGCCTGGACGAGCAGTACTTC.

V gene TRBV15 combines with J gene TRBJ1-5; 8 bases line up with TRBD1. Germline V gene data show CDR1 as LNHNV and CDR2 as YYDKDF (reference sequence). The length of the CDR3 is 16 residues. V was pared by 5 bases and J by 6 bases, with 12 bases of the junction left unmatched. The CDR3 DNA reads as TGTGCCACCAGCGAAACAAGGACAGGGTTCGGTCAGCCCCAGCATTTT. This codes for CATSETRTGFGQPQHF.

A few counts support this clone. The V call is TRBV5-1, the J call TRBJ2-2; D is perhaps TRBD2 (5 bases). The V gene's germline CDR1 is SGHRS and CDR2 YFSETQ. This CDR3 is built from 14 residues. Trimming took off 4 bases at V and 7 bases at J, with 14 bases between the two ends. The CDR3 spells CASSPVRAGGELFF. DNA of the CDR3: TGCGCCAGCAGCCCCGTGCGGGCCGGCGGGGAGCTGTTTTTT.

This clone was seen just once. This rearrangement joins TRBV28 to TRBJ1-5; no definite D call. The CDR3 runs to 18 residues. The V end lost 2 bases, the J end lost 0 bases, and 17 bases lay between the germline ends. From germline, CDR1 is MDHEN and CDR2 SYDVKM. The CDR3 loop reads CASSLMGWRKDSNQPQHF. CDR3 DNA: TGTGCCAGCAGTTTAATGGGTTGGCGGAAAGATAGCAATCAGCCCCAGCATTTT.

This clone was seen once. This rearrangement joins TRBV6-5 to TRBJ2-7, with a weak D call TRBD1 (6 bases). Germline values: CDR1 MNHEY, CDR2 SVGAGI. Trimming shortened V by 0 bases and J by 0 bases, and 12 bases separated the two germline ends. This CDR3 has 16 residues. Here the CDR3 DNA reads TGTGCCAGCAGTTACTCGGAGACAGGAGACTCCTACGAGCAGTACTTC. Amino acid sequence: CASSYSETGDSYEQYF.

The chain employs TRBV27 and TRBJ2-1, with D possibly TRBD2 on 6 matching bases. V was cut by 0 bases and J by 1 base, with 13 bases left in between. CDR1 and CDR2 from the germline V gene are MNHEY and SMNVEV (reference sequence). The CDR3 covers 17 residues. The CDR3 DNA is TGTGCCAGCAGTTTATCGGGCGGGGCACTATCCTACAATGAGCAGTTCTTC. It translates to CASSLSGGALSYNEQFF.

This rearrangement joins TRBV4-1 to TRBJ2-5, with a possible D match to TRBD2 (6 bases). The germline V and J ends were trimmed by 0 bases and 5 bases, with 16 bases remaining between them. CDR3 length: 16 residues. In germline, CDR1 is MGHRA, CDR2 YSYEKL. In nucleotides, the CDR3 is TGCGCCAGCAGCCAAGAGCCCCCGGGGGATATGGAGACCCAGTACTTC. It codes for CASSQEPPGDMETQYF.

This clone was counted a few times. CDR3 nucleotide sequence: TGTGCCAGCAGTCTCCGGGGGCCCCAGCATTTT. Its translation is CASSLRGPQHF. The rearrangement links TRBV7-9 to TRBJ1-5; no firm D call. CDR3 length: 11 amino acids. Trimming pared 6 bases from V and 9 bases from J, leaving 9 bases between. CDR1 and CDR2 (germline): SEHNR, FQNEAQ (reference sequence).

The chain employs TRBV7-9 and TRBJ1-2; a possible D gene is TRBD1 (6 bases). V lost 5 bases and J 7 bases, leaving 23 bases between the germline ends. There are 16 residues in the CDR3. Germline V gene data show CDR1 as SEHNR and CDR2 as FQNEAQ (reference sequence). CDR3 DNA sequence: TGTGCCAGCAGCCCTGGCGGGGGGGCCGCCGGGCTTGGCTACACCTTC. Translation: CASSPGGGAAGLGYTF.

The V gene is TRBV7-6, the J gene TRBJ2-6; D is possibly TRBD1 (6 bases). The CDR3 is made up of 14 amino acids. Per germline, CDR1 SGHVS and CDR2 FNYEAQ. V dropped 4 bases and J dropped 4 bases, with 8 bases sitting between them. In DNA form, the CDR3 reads TGTGCCAGCAGCTACGGGACAGGGGCCAACGTCCTGACTTTC. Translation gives CASSYGTGANVLTF.

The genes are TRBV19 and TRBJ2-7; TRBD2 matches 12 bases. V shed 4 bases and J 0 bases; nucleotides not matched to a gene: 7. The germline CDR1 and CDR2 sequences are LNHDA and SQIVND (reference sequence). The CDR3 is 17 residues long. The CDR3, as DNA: TGTGCCAGTAGTACGCCGGGACTAGCGGGTCTCTCCTACGAGCAGTACTTC. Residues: CASSTPGLAGLSYEQYF.

CDR3 nucleotides: TGTGCCATCAGTGAGGCTCCGGGTAGCACTGAAGCTTTCTTT. Its protein product is CAISEAPGSTEAFF. The chain employs TRBV10-3 and TRBJ1-1; D is uncertain. The ends were cut back, 2 bases at V and 4 bases at J, with 11 bases in the middle. The CDR3 has 14 residues. Per the germline V gene, CDR1 is ENHRY and CDR2 is SYGVKD.

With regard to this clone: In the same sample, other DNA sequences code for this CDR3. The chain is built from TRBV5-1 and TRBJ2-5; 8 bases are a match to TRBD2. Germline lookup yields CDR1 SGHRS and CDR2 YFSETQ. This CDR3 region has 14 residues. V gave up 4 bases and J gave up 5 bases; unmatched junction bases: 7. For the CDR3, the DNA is TGCGCCAGCAGCCTGGGACTAGTCGGTGAGACCCAGTACTTC. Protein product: CASSLGLVGETQYF.

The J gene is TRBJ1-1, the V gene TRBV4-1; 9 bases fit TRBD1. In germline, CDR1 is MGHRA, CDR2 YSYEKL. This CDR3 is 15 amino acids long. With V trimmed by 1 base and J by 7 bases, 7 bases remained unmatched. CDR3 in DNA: TGCGCCAGCAGCCAAGGATGGGACAGGGCCTTTGAAGCTTTCTTT. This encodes CASSQGWDRAFEAFF.

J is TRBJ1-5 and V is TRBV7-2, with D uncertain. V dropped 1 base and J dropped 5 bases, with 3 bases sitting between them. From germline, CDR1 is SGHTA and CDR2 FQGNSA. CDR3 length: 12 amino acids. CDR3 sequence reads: CASSLDYQPQHF. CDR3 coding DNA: TGTGCCAGCAGCTTAGACTATCAGCCCCAGCATTTT.

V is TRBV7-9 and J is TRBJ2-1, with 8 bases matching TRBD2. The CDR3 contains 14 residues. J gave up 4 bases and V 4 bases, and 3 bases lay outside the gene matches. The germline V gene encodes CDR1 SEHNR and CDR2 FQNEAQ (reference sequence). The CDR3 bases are TGTGCCAGCAGCTCGGGGGGGAGATACAATGAGCAGTTCTTC. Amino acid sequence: CASSSGGRYNEQFF.

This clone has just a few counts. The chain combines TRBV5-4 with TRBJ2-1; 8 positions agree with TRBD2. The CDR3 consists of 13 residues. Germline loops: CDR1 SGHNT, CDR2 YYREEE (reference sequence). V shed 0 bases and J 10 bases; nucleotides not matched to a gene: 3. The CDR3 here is CASSLVQRGEQFF. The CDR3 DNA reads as TGTGCCAGCAGCTTGGTCCAGCGGGGGGAGCAGTTCTTC.

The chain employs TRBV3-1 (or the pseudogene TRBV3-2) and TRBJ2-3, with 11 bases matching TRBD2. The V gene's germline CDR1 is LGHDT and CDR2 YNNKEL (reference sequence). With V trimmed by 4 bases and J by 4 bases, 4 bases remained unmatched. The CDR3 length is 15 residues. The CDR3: CASSPTSGVADTQYF. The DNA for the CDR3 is TGTGCCAGCAGCCCGACTAGCGGGGTCGCAGATACGCAGTATTTT.

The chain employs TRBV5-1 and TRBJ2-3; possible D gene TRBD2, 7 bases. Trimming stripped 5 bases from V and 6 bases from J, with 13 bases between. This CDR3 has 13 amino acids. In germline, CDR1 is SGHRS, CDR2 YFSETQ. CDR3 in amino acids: CASSITGGDTQYF. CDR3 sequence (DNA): TGCGCCAGCAGTATCACGGGGGGCGATACGCAGTATTTT.

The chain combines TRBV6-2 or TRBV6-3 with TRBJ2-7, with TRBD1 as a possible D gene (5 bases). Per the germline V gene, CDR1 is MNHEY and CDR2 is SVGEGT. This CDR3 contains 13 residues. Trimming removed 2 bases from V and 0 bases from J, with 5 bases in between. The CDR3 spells CASSYDSSYEQYF. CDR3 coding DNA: TGTGCCAGCAGTTACGACAGCTCCTACGAGCAGTACTTC.

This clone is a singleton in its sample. CDR3 DNA sequence: TGTGCCAGCAGCTGGGACAGGGGGCTTACACTTAACTACGAGCAGTACTTC. Translation: CASSWDRGLTLNYEQYF. The J gene is TRBJ2-7, the V gene TRBV11-2; 12 positions match TRBD1. The germline CDR1 and CDR2 sequences are SGHAT and FQNNGV. V lost 4 bases to trimming and J lost 3 bases; unmatched junction nucleotides: 10. This CDR3 has 17 residues.

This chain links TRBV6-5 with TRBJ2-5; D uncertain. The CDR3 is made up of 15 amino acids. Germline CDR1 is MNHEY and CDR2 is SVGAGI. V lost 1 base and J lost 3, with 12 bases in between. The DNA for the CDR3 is TGTGCCAGCAGTTACTTTGGGCAAATGGAAGAGACCCAGTACTTC. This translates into CASSYFGQMEETQYF.

This chain's CDR3 is CASRGASGGITGELFF. The CDR3 region has the DNA TGCGCCAGCCGAGGGGCTAGCGGGGGTATCACCGGGGAGCTGTTTTTT. The chain couples TRBV5-1 to TRBJ2-2; 10 bases are a match to TRBD2. Germline CDR1 is SGHRS and CDR2 is YFSETQ. J gave up 4 bases and V 7 bases, and 10 bases lay outside the gene matches. This CDR3 is 16 amino acids long.

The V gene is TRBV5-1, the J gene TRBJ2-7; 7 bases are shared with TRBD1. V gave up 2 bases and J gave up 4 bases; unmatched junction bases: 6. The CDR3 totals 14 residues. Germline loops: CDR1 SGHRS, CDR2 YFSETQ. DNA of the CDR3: TGCGCCAGCAGCTTCCGGGACAGAGTATACGAGCAGTACTTC. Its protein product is CASSFRDRVYEQYF.

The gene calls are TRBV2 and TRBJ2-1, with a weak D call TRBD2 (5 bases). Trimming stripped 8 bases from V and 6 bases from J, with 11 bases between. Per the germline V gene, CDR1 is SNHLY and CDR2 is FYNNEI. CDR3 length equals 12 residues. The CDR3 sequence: CASSGSGNEQFF. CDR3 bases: TGTGCCAGCTCGGGGTCAGGCAATGAGCAGTTCTTC. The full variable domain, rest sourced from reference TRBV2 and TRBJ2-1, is EPEVTQTPSHQVTQMGQEVILRCVPISNHLYFYWYRQILGQKVEFLVSFYNNEISEKSEIFDDQFSVERPDGSNFTLKIRSTKLEDSAMYFCASSGSGNEQFFGPGTRLTVL.

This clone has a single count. This CDR3 reads CSVEDLDRDYEQYF. The DNA of the CDR3 is TGCAGCGTTGAAGATCTGGACAGGGACTACGAGCAGTACTTC. This sequence joins TRBV29-1 and TRBJ2-7, with 8 bases identical to TRBD1. The ends lost 0 bases at V and 3 bases at J; junction bases unmatched: 4. The CDR3 runs to 14 residues. Germline values: CDR1 SQVTM, CDR2 ANQGSEA.

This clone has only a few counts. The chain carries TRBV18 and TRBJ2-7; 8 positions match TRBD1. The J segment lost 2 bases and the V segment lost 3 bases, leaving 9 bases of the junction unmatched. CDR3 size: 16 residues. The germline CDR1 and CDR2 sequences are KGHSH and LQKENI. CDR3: CASSPLDRGLTYEQYF. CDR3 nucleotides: TGTGCCAGCTCACCGCTAGACAGGGGCTTAACCTACGAGCAGTACTTC.

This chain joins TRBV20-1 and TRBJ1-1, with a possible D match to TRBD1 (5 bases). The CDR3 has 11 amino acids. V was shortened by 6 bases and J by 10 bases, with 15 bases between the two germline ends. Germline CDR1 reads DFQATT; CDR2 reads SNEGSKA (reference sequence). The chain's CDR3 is CSAKRGGGAFF. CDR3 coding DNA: TGCAGTGCCAAAAGGGGAGGCGGAGCTTTCTTT.

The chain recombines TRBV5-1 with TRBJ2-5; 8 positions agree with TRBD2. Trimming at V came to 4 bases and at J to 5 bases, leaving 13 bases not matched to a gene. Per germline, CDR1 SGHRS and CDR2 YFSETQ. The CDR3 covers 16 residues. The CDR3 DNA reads TGCGCCAGCAGCCTCGACTCGCGGGGGGCGGGGGAGACCCAGTACTTC. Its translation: CASSLDSRGAGETQYF.

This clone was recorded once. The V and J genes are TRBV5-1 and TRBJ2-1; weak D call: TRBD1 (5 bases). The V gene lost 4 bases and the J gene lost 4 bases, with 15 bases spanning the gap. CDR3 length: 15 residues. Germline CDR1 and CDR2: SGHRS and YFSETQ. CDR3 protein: CASSLSVTDYNEQFF. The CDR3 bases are TGCGCCAGCAGCCTGTCCGTGACAGATTACAATGAGCAGTTCTTC. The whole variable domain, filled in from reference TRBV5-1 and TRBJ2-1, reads KAGVTQTPRYLIKTRGQQVTLSCSPISGHRSVSWYQQTPGQGLQFLFEYFSETQRNKGNFPGRFSGRQFSNSRSEMNVSTLELGDSALYLCASSLSVTDYNEQFFGPGTRLTVL.

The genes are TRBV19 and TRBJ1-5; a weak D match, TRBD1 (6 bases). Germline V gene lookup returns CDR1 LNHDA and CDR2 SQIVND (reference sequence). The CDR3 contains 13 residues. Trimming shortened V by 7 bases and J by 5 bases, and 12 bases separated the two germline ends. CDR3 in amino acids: CASTGRGDQPQHF. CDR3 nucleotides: TGTGCCAGTACCGGCAGGGGCGATCAGCCCCAGCATTTT.

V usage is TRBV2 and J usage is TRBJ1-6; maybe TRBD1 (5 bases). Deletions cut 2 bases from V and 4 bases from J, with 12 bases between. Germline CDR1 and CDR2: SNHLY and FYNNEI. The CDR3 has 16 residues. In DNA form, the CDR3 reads TGTGCCAGCAGTGAAAGGGCAGGGAGGTATAATTCACCCCTCCACTTT. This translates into CASSERAGRYNSPLHF.